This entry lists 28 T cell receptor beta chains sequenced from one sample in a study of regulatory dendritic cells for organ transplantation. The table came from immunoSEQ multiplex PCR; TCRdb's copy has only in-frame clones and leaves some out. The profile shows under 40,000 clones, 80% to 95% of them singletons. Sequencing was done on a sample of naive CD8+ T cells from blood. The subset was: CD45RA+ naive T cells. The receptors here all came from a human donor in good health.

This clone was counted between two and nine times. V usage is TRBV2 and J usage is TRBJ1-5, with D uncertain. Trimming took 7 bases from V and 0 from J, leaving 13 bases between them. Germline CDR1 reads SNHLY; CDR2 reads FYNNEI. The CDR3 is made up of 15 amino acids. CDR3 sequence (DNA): TGTGCCAGCACCAGGTCGAGGGATAGCAATCAGCCCCAGCATTTT. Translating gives CASTRSRDSNQPQHF. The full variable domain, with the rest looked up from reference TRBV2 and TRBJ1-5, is EPEVTQTPSHQVTQMGQEVILRCVPISNHLYFYWYRQILGQKVEFLVSFYNNEISEKSEIFDDQFSVERPDGSNFTLKIRSTKLEDSAMYFCASTRSRDSNQPQHFGDGTRLSIL.

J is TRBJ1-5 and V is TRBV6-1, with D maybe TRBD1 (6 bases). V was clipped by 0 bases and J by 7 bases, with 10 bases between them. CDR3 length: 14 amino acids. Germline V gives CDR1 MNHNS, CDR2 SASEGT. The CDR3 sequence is CASSEALGGQPQHF. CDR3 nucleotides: TGTGCCAGCAGTGAAGCCTTAGGGGGACAGCCCCAGCATTTT.

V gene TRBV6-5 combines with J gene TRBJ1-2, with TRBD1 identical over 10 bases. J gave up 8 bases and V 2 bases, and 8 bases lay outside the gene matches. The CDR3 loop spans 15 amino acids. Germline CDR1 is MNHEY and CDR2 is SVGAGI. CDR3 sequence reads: CASSYGPGTGEGYTF. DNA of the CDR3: TGTGCCAGCAGTTACGGGCCAGGGACAGGGGAAGGCTACACCTTC.

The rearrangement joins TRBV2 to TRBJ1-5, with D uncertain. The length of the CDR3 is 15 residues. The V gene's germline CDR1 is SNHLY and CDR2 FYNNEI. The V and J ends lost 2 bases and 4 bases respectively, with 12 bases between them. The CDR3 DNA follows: TGTGCCAGCAGTGAATCGAGCAGGTTAAATCAGCCCCAGCATTTT. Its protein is CASSESSRLNQPQHF.

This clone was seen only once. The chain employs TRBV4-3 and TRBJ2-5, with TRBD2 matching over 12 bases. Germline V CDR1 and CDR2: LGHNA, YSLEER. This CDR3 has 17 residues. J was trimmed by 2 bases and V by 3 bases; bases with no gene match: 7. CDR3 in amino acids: CASSHLLTSGRQETQYF. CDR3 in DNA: TGCGCCAGCAGCCACCTCCTGACTAGCGGGAGACAAGAGACCCAGTACTTC.

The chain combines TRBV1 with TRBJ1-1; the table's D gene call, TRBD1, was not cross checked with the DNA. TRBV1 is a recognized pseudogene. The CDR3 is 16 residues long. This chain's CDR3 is CTSSQDGTALNTEAFF. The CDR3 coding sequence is TGCACCAGCAGCCAAGATGGGACAGCTTTGAACACTGAAGCTTTCTTT.

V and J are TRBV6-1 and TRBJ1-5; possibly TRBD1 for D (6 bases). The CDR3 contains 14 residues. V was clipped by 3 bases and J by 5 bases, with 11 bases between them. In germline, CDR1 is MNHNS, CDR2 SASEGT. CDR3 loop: CASSDWGQDQPQHF. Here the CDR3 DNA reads TGTGCCAGCAGTGACTGGGGGCAGGATCAGCCCCAGCATTTT.

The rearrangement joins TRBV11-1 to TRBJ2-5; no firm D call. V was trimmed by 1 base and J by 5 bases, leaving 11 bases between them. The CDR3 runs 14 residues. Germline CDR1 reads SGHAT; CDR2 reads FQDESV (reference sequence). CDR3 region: CASSLVGLQETQYF. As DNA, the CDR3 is TGTGCCAGCAGCTTAGTTGGCCTCCAGGAGACCCAGTACTTC. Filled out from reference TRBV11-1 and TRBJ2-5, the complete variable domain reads EAEVAQSPRYKITEKSQAVAFWCDPISGHATLYWYRQILGQGPELLVQFQDESVVDDSQLPKDRFSAERLKGVDSTLKIQPAELGDSAMYLCASSLVGLQETQYFGPGTRLLVL.

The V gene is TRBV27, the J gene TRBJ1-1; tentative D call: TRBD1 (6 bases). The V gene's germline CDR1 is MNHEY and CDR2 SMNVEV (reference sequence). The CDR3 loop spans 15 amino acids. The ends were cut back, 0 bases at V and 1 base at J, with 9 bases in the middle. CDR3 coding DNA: TGTGCCAGCAGTTTATCGAGGGGGTCGAACACTGAAGCTTTCTTT. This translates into CASSLSRGSNTEAFF.

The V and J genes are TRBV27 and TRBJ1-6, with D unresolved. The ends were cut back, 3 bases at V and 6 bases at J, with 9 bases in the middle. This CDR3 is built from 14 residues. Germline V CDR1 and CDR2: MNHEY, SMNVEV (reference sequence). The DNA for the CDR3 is TGTGCCAGCAGTTTTGGTCAATCTAATTCACCCCTCCACTTT. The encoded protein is CASSFGQSNSPLHF.

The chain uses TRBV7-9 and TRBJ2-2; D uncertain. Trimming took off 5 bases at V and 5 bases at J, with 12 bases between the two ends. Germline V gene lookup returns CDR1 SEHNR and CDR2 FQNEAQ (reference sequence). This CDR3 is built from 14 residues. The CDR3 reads CASSQNTETGELFF. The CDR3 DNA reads TGTGCCAGCAGCCAAAACACAGAAACCGGGGAGCTGTTTTTT.

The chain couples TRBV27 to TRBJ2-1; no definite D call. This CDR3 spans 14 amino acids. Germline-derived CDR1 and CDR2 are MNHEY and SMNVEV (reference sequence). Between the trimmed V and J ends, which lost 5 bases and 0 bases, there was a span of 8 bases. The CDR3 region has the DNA TGTGCCAGCAGTCCCAACCCCTCCTACAATGAGCAGTTCTTC. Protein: CASSPNPSYNEQFF.

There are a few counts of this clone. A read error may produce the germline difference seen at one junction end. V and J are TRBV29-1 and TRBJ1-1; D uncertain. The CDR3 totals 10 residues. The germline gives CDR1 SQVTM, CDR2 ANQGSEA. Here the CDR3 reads CSVILTGFVF. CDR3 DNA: TGCAGCGTTATACTGACCGGGTTCGTCTTT.

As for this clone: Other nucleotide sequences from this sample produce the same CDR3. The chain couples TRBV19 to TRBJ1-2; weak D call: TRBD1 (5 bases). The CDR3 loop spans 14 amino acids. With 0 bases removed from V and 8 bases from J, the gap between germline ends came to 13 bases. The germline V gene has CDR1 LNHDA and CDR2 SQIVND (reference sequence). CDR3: CASSIDLEGYGYTF. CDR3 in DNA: TGTGCCAGTAGTATAGATCTTGAGGGGTACGGCTACACCTTC.

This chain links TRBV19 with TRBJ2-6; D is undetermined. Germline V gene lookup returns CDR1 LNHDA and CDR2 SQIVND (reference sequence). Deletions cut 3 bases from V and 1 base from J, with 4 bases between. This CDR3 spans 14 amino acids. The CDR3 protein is CASSMESGANVLTF. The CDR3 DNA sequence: TGTGCCAGTAGTATGGAATCTGGGGCCAACGTCCTGACTTTC.

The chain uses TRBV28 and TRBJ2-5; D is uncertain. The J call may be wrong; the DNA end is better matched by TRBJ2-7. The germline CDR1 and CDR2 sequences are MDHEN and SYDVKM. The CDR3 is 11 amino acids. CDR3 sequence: CASSPTYEQYF. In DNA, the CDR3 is TGTGCCAGCAGTCCCACCTACGAGCAGTACTTC.

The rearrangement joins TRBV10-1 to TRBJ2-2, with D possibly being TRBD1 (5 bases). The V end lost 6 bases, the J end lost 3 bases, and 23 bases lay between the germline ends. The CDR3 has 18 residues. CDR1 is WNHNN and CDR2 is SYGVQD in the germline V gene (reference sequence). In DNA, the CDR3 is TGCGCCAGCAGGCACACCGTAGGAGCCCAGGGCGACACCGGGGAGCTGTTTTTT. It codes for CASRHTVGAQGDTGELFF.

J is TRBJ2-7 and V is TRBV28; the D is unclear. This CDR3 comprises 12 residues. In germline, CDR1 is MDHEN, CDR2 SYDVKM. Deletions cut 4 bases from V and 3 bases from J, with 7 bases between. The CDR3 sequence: CASSYERYEQYF. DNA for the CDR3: TGTGCCAGCAGTTACGAGCGCTACGAGCAGTACTTC. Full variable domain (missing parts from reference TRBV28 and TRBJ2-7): DVKVTQSSRYLVKRTGEKVFLECVQDMDHENMFWYRQDPGLGLRLIYFSYDVKMKEKGDIPEGYSVSREKKERFSLILESASTNQTSMYLCASSYERYEQYFGPGTRLTVT.

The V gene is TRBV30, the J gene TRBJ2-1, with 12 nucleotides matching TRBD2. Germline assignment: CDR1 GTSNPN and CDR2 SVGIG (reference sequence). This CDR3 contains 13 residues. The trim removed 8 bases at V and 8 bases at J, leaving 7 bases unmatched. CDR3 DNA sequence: TGTGCCGGGACTAGCGGGTACAGCGATGAGCAGTTCTTC. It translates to CAGTSGYSDEQFF.

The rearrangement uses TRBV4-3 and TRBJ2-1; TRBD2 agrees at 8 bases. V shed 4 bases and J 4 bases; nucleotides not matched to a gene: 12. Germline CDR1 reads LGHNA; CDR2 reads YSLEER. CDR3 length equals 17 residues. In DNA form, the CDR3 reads TGCGCCAGCAGCCGCGGGGGCGGGAGGCACCCATACAATGAGCAGTTCTTC. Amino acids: CASSRGGGRHPYNEQFF.

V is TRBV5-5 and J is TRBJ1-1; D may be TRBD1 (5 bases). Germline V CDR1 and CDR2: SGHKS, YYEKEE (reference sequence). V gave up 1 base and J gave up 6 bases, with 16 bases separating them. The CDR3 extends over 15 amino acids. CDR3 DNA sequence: TGTGCCAGCAGCTTGCGCAGGGCCGGGGCTTCTGAAGCTTTCTTT. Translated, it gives CASSLRRAGASEAFF.

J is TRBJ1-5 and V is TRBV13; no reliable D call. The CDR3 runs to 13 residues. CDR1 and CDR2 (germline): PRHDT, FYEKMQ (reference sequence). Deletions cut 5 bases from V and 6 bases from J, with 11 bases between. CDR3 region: CASSAQSLQPQHF. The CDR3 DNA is TGTGCCAGCAGCGCACAGAGCCTTCAGCCCCAGCATTTT.

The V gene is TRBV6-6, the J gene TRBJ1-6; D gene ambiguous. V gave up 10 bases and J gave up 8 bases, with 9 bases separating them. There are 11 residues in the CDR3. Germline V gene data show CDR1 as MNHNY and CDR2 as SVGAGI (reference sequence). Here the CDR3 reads CATRKDSPLHF. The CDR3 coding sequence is TGTGCCACCCGAAAAGATTCACCCCTCCACTTT.

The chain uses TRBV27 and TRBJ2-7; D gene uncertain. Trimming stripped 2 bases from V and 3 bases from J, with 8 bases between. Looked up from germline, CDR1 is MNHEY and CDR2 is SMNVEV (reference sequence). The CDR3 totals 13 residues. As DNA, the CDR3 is TGTGCCAGCAGTTTAGGGGTAGTCTACGAGCAGTACTTC. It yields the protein CASSLGVVYEQYF.

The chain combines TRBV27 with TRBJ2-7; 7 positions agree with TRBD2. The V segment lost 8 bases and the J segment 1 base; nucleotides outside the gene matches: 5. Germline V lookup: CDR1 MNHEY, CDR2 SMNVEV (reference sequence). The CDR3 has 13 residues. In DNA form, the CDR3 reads TGTGCCAGCGGACCTAGCGGTTCCTACGAGCAGTACTTC. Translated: CASGPSGSYEQYF.

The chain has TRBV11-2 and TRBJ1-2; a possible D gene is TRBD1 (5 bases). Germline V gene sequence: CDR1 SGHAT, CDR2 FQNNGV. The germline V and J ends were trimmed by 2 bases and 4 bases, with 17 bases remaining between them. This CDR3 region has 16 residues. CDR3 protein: CASSLRFRDYGYGYTF. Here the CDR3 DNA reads TGTGCCAGCAGCTTAAGATTCAGGGATTATGGCTATGGCTACACCTTC.

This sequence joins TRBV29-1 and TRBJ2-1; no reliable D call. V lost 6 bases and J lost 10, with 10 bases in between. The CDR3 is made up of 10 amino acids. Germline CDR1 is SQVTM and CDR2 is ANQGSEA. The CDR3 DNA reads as TGCAGCGTAACTACAGAGGAGCAGTTCTTC. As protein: CSVTTEEQFF.

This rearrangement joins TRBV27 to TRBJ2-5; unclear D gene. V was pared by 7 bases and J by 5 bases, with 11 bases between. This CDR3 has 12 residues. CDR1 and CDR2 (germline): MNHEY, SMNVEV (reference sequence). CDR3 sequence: CASTDGWETQYF. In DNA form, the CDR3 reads TGTGCCAGCACCGACGGCTGGGAGACCCAGTACTTC.